The rows below give T cell receptor beta chains drawn from one sample of a study of control samples from healthy donors and cancer patients. Only in-frame clones appear in the TCRdb table, and some are missing; sequencing was by immunoSEQ multiplex PCR. The sample lists around 140,000 clones; approximately 94% were seen once. Material: blood. The origin of the receptors is a man aged 40-50 years in good health. Both conserved end residues are part of each CDR3. A D gene is named only where the DNA matches it firmly.

V	J	D	CDR3	DNA
TRBV3-1/TRBV3-2	TRBJ2-7	TRBD2	CASSLRTGGTISYEQYF	TGTGCCAGCAGCCTGAGAACCGGGGGGACTATCTCCTACGAGCAGTACTTC
TRBV6-2/TRBV6-3	TRBJ2-3	TRBD2	CASSSAGGRAADTQYF	TGTGCCAGCAGTTCGGCGGGGGGGAGGGCAGCAGATACGCAGTATTTT
TRBV6-5	TRBJ2-1	NA	CASSYSAENEQFF	TGTGCCAGCAGTTACTCCGCGGAAAATGAGCAGTTCTTC
TRBV11-2	TRBJ1-2	NA	CASSTGNPNYGYTF	TGTGCCAGCTCCACTGGGAACCCTAACTATGGCTACACCTTC
TRBV12-3/TRBV12-4	TRBJ1-6	NA	CASTPGLSSPLHF	TGTGCCAGCACCCCGGGACTCTCTTCACCCCTCCACTTT
TRBV29-1	TRBJ1-2	NA	CSVVTGESRYTF	TGCAGCGTTGTGACAGGAGAATCTCGCTACACCTTC
TRBV4-1	TRBJ1-2	NA	CASSQEIRSLNYGYTF	TGCGCCAGCAGCCAAGAGATACGCTCTCTTAACTATGGCTACACCTTC
TRBV7-2	TRBJ1-1	NA	CASSLSRDGTEAFF	TGTGCCAGCAGCTTAAGCAGGGATGGGACTGAAGCTTTCTTT
TRBV9	TRBJ1-4	NA	CASSTSAATNEKLFF	TGTGCCAGCAGCACGAGTGCCGCAACTAATGAAAAACTGTTTTTT
TRBV6-5	TRBJ2-7	TRBD1	CASSYGQGETYEQYF	TGTGCCAGCAGTTACGGGCAGGGGGAAACCTACGAGCAGTACTTC
TRBV29-1	TRBJ2-1	TRBD2	CSVRGVAGAQQFF	TGCAGCGTTCGGGGAGTAGCGGGGGCCCAGCAGTTCTTC
TRBV3-1/TRBV3-2	TRBJ2-4	TRBD2	CASSQAGGRNIQYF	TGTGCCAGCAGCCAAGCGGGGGGGAGAAACATTCAGTACTTC
TRBV19	TRBJ1-1	TRBD1	CASRGQGSRSNTEAFF	TGTGCCAGTAGGGGACAGGGTTCCCGTTCGAACACTGAAGCTTTCTTT
TRBV2	TRBJ2-1	TRBD2	CASRGLAGDNEQFF	TGTGCCAGCAGGGGACTAGCGGGGGACAATGAGCAGTTCTTC
TRBV6-2/TRBV6-3	TRBJ2-7	TRBD1	CASSYVPGQGNSYEQYF	TGTGCCAGCAGTTACGTACCGGGACAGGGCAACTCCTACGAGCAGTACTTC
TRBV4-3	TRBJ1-5	TRBD1	CASSQTLPGQKTLSNQPQHF	TGCGCCAGCAGCCAAACACTCCCGGGACAGAAAACCCTCAGCAATCAGCCCCAGCATTTT
TRBV24-1	TRBJ2-3	NA	CATSPLSTDTQYF	TGTGCCACCAGCCCTTTGAGCACAGATACGCAGTATTTT
TRBV5-1	TRBJ2-7	TRBD1	CASTKSGTAEQYF	TGCGCCAGCACAAAATCCGGGACAGCCGAGCAGTACTTC
TRBV4-1	TRBJ2-1	TRBD2	CASSQPLTSGGNEQFF	TGCGCCAGCAGCCAACCCTTGACTAGCGGGGGTAATGAGCAGTTCTTC
TRBV5-6	TRBJ2-3	TRBD1	CASSLGQGVTDTQYF	TGTGCCAGCAGCTTGGGACAGGGCGTAACAGATACGCAGTATTTT
TRBV5-1	TRBJ2-7	TRBD1	CASSLGQGLDEQYF	TGCGCCAGCAGCCTGGGACAGGGTCTCGACGAGCAGTACTTC
TRBV7-8	TRBJ2-3	NA	CASSSRPSSPTDTQYF	TGTGCCAGCAGCTCCCGGCCCTCCTCCCCAACAGATACGCAGTATTTT
TRBV15	TRBJ1-5	NA	CATSRDKSGNQPQHF	TGTGCCACCAGCAGAGATAAGAGCGGCAATCAGCCCCAGCATTTT